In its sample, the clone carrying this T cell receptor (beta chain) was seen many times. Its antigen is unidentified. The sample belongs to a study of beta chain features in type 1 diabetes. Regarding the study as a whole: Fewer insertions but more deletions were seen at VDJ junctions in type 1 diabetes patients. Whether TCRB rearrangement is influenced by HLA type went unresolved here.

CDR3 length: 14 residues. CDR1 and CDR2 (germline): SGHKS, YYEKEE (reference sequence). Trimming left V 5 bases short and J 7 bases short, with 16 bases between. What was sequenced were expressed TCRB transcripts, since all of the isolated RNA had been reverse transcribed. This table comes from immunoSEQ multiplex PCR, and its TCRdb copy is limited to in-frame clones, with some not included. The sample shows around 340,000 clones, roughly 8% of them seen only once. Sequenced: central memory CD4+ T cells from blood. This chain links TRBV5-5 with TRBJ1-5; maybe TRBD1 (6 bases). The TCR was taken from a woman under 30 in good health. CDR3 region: CASRPWTDAQPQHF. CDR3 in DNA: TGTGCCAGCAGACCATGGACAGACGCCCAGCCCCAGCATTTT.